This T cell receptor beta chain was observed in a study of identical twins. Study results and caveats: Shared out-of-frame alpha sequences (those common to twins) showed excess low generation probability.

On this clonotype itself: Its target is not known.

Among all donors, each was a healthy Caucasian. Template switching created a universal primer site, and the cDNA included unique molecular identifiers. TCRdb fed the 5' RACE reads into MiXCR, producing one record per CDR3 protein. The sample holds about 1.7 million distinct CDR3 sequences, about 31% seen once. Germline V gives CDR1 DFQATT, CDR2 SNEGSKA (reference sequence). The V gene lost 1 base and the J gene lost 10 bases, with 17 bases spanning the gap. The CDR3 length is 14 residues. The TCR originated in a newborn girl in good health. The material sequenced was cord blood. The V and J genes are TRBV20-1 and TRBJ2-1, with a tentative D call TRBD1 (6 bases). CDR3 residues: CSARGLQGPYEQFF. The CDR3 coding sequence is TGCAGTGCTAGAGGCCTACAGGGTCCCTACGAGCAGTTCTTC.